A selection of T cell receptor beta chains follows, all from one sample in a study of identical twins. In TCRdb, the 5' RACE reads were re-called with MiXCR into one record per CDR3 protein. Among just over 450,000 distinct CDR3 sequences listed, 14% were seen once. The sample was also reused in another study, on yellow fever vaccine responses in identical twins.

Sample: CD4+ T cells sorted from blood. The receptor set was obtained from a young woman in good health. CDR3s include the opening cysteine and the closing phenylalanine or tryptophan. The order of the fields is D gene, J gene, V gene, CDR3 length, clone size, CDR3 DNA, CDR3 protein. The D gene is left open where the match is weak. Some rows have no size entry. The others give once, few or many, or a class for an expanded clone.

D: TRBD2; J: TRBJ2-3; V: TRBV7-2; length: 17; size: .; DNA: TGTGCCAGCAGCCCCCAAGCGGGGGGCCGTAGACGAGATACGCAGTATTTT; CDR3: CASSPQAGGRRRDTQYF
D: .; J: TRBJ1-5; V: TRBV15; length: 16; size: .; DNA: TGTGCCACCAGCAGAACGACCGGGACAAAGAATCAGCCCCAGCATTTT; CDR3: CATSRTTGTKNQPQHF
D: .; J: TRBJ1-4; V: TRBV28; length: 12; size: .; DNA: TGTGCCAGCCTAAGTGCTAATGAAAAACTGTTTTTT; CDR3: CASLSANEKLFF
D: TRBD1; J: TRBJ1-2; V: TRBV20-1; length: 14; size: .; DNA: TGCAGTGCTAGACCCGGGGGACAGGGGGCACATAGTCACTTC; CDR3: CSARPGGQGAHSHF
D: .; J: TRBJ2-1; V: TRBV19; length: 13; size: .; DNA: TGTGCCAGCGAGGGCAGGGACTACAATGAGCAGTTCTTC; CDR3: CASEGRDYNEQFF
D: .; J: TRBJ2-3; V: TRBV9; length: 15; size: .; DNA: TGTGCCAGCAGCAAACGGGGAGCAGGCACAGATACGCAGTATTTT; CDR3: CASSKRGAGTDTQYF
D: .; J: TRBJ2-7; V: TRBV7-9; length: 14; size: .; DNA: TGTGCCAGCAGCGCGAGGCAGAAAACCTACGAGCAGTACTTC; CDR3: CASSARQKTYEQYF
D: .; J: TRBJ2-2; V: TRBV19; length: 13; size: .; DNA: TGTGCCAGTAGTATAGCAAACCCCGGGGAGCTGTTTTTT; CDR3: CASSIANPGELFF
D: TRBD2; J: TRBJ2-2; V: TRBV12-3/TRBV12-4; length: 18; size: .; DNA: TGTGCCAGCAGTTTATTGTCCGGACTAGCGGGGAACACCGGGGAGCTGTTTTTT; CDR3: CASSLLSGLAGNTGELFF
D: .; J: TRBJ1-3; V: TRBV5-1; length: 15; size: .; DNA: TGCGCCAGCAGCTTGCATCAGTCCTCTGGAAACACCATATATTTT; CDR3: CASSLHQSSGNTIYF
D: TRBD1; J: TRBJ2-5; V: TRBV30; length: 14; size: .; DNA: TGTGCCTGGAGTGTACTGGCAGGGGGAGAGACCCAGTACTTC; CDR3: CAWSVLAGGETQYF
D: TRBD2; J: TRBJ2-1; V: TRBV12-3/TRBV12-4; length: 17; size: few; DNA: TGTGCCAGCAGTTTATCCTTGCTAGCGGAGTCCTACAATGAGCAGTTCTTC; CDR3: CASSLSLLAESYNEQFF
D: .; J: TRBJ2-2; V: TRBV5-4; length: 13; size: few; DNA: TGTGCCAGCACCTACATGTCGGGCGGGGAGCTGTTTTTT; CDR3: CASTYMSGGELFF
D: .; J: TRBJ2-3; V: TRBV20-1; length: 14; size: .; DNA: TGCAGTGCTATGGTGGGGGCAGTGACAGATACGCAGTATTTT; CDR3: CSAMVGAVTDTQYF
D: TRBD1; J: TRBJ1-4; V: TRBV4-2; length: 17; size: .; DNA: TGTGCCAGCAGCCAGGTTTACGACAGGGGGCGGGTTGAAAAACTGTTTTTT; CDR3: CASSQVYDRGRVEKLFF
D: TRBD2; J: TRBJ2-1; V: TRBV5-1; length: 15; size: many; DNA: TGCGCCAGCAGCTTGGGCCTAGCGGGCATCAATGAGCAGTTCTTC; CDR3: CASSLGLAGINEQFF
D: TRBD1; J: TRBJ2-7; V: TRBV20-1; length: 14; size: few; DNA: TGCAGTGCTCAGGCCCGGGACAGGGCCAACGAGCAGTACTTC; CDR3: CSAQARDRANEQYF
D: .; J: TRBJ2-3; V: TRBV3-1; length: 15; size: .; DNA: TGTGCCAGCAGCCAAGGGGGGGGGCCCACAGATACGCAGTATTTT; CDR3: CASSQGGGPTDTQYF
D: .; J: TRBJ2-1; V: TRBV27; length: 17; size: .; DNA: TGTGCCAGCAGTCCATCCCCCGGGCTAGGGGGTGGGAATGAGCAGTTCTTC; CDR3: CASSPSPGLGGGNEQFF